This T cell receptor (beta chain) was recovered during a study of tissue T cells after allogeneic stem cell transplantation (dated by TCRdb to 2022 to 2024). At the level of the whole study: The study profiled TCR beta repertoires across many tissues from research autopsies of patients with and without GVHD, plus mouse models of GVHD. The human part of the study was a prospective observational study with no blinding and no randomization.

Overall results and qualifications from the work: The patient cohort was small and clinically heterogeneous, and sampling depth was acknowledged as a limitation. Which tissue TCRs were alloreactive or antigen-specific was not determined in the study, and some clones might have been persisting host cells. In both patients and mice, T cells from blood and spleen covered only a limited part of the TCR repertoire found in tissues. Within patients, how anatomically similar tissues were was a major factor shaping TCR repertoire composition, regardless of disease or transplant status. Only a few T cell clones appeared in more than one patient, yet motif-based clustering showed tissue-specific repertoire signatures that were shared between patients.

The time point label, read with the paper, signifies: mouse harvest day 7 after allogeneic transplant. Each mouse graft, delivered by tail vein injection, combined 10^6 splenic CD5+ T cells with 10^7 T-cell-depleted bone marrow cells. Mouse GVHD was modeled in a major MHC-mismatch B6 (H2b) into BALB/c (H2d) model, with tissues profiled at day 7 or 14. On day 7 or 14 post-transplant, mouse tissues and retro-orbital blood were harvested with separate sterile tools for each animal, and livers were flushed beforehand. Before genomic DNA isolation with the DNeasy Blood & Tissue Kit, mouse tissues were minced with razor blades in buffered saline. This clone was found a few times. Its antigen remains unidentified. This receptor came from a mouse, so its gene names and germline sequences are mouse ones too. Preparation of the library involved the immunoSEQ multiplex PCR assay. Adaptive Biotechnologies performed the TCRbeta CDR3 sequencing at survey depth and reported CDR3 sequences, V/J genes, productive frequency and template counts. TCR beta CDR3 regions were amplified from genomic DNA rather than RNA. Turning to the authors' computational methods: Jensen-Shannon divergence was used to quantify pairwise repertoire overlap between tissues, with a value of 1 meaning complete divergence and a value of 0 meaning identical repertoires. Tissues were clustered by single-linkage agglomerative hierarchical clustering of pairwise JSD values, and the clustering results were displayed as dendrograms. GLIPH2 was run on all patient samples with simulation_depth 1000, kmer_min_depth 3, cdr3_length_cutoff 8, keeping groups with more than two unique CDR3s. A standardized tissue-overlap score was generated by extrapolating Jaccard GLIPH-group overlap across patients to a standard repertoire size of 1000 clones. To look at how diversity was associated with clinical or experimental variables, linear mixed-effect models were used, with tissue treated as a fixed effect and individual treated as a random effect. TCRdb stores this immuneACCESS table with in-frame sequences only. Part of the clones is absent; in the studies checked, under half of the shortfall reflects unresolved V genes, and no reason is known for the rest. V and J calls and clone size are copied from that table; D and trimming were computed from the DNA. This sample comprises roughly 10,000 clones, more than 30% of them detected only once. The top ten clones comprise less than 2% of the sample.

The sequenced material came from skin. This sequence originates from a female BALB/c mouse given C57BL/6 T cells with graft-versus-host disease after an allogeneic hematopoietic cell transplant.

The CDR3 reads as follows: CASSPGQGRNSPLYF. The covered CDR3 bases are TGTGCCAGCAGTCCTGGACAGGGGAGGAATTCGCCCCTCTAC. The rearranged chain carries TRBV26 and TRBJ1-6, and TRBD1 matches 9 of the central bases. The CDR3 end lies 1 residue beyond the end of the read and is filled in from the germline J gene. TRBJ1-6 is filed as an ORF, its function uncertain. Counted from cysteine to phenylalanine, this CDR3 has 15 amino acids. The 42 bases shown cover part of the CDR3, and their frame starts at base 1. The germline V gene (reference sequence) supplies CDR1 KGHPV and CDR2 FQNQEV. Trimming leaves V shorter by 4 bases and J shorter by 7 bases, with the junction holding 5 bases beyond the gene matches.